The text below deals with one T cell receptor beta chain. The sample belongs to a study of blood T cell repertoires in COVID-19. Sequenced by immunoSEQ multiplex PCR; TCRdb stores in-frame clones only, minus some. This table holds 150,000 or so clones, approximately 78% found once. V lost 4 bases to trimming and J lost 6 bases; unmatched junction nucleotides: 3. Germline CDR1 reads SGHTS; CDR2 reads YDEGEE. CDR3 length equals 12 residues. V and J are TRBV5-8 and TRBJ2-7; TRBD1 matches at 8 bases. The TCR comes from a man older than 75 with acute or convalescent COVID-19. The specimen sequenced was peripheral blood. The CDR3 coding sequence is TGTGCCAGCAGCCTGACAGGGGTCGAGCAGTACGTC. It encodes CASSLTGVEQYV.